There are a few counts of the clone carrying this T cell receptor (beta chain). Profiling relied on immunoSEQ multiplex PCR, and the TCRdb table lists in-frame clones only, not all of them. The table has more than 550,000 clones, around 87% seen once; the top ten hold about 0.0094%. The V gene's germline CDR1 is SGHDN and CDR2 FVKESK. The CDR3 runs 18 residues. The ends lost 3 bases at V and 2 bases at J; junction bases unmatched: 8. The sample originates from a study of shared T cell receptors in the human thymus. The sample was also reused in another study, on human thymus T cells. That study reports: The donor group consisted of healthy Finnish infants who were having corrective surgery for congenital heart defects. In corrective heart surgery, resections were taken, and these provided the thymus tissue. Thymic and blood repertoires seemed to favor certain V and J genes. What related research reported was that thymic repertoires overlapped highly among unrelated individuals.

This TCR derives from a boy under two years old with a congenital heart defect. J is TRBJ1-4 and V is TRBV14; 11 bases align to TRBD1. The sample taken for sequencing was thymocytes. The CDR3 loop is CASSHGTGGNQTNEKLFF. The CDR3 DNA reads TGTGCCAGCAGCCACGGGACAGGGGGAAATCAGACTAATGAAAAACTGTTTTTT.